Listed here is a single T cell receptor beta chain. The target antigen is unknown. PCR was performed using 60 Vbeta and 13 Jbeta primers. Profiling relied on immunoSEQ multiplex PCR, and the TCRdb table lists in-frame clones only, not all of them. The sample includes approximately 170,000 clones, approximately 84% of them seen just once. The data are from a study of cytomegalovirus exposure and HLA in healthy donors. V lost 2 bases, J lost 7 bases, and 14 bases lay in between. Germline CDR1 and CDR2: MDHEN and SYDVKM. The CDR3 is 15 residues long. Whole-study findings and limits: Immune exposure information available was restricted to CMV serostatus. A previous analysis found most TCR beta V segments productive roughly 87% or roughly 30% of the time. CMV antigen specificity of a few CMV-associated chains was confirmed in vitro.

This TCR was recovered from a woman aged 40 to 55 in good health and CMV-seropositive. The gene calls are TRBV28 and TRBJ1-4; perhaps TRBD1 as D (5 bases). Sequenced sample: PBMCs. The CDR3 sequence: CASSLSGGRAEKLFF. Here the CDR3 DNA reads TGTGCCAGCAGTTTAAGTGGGGGGAGGGCTGAAAAACTGTTTTTT.